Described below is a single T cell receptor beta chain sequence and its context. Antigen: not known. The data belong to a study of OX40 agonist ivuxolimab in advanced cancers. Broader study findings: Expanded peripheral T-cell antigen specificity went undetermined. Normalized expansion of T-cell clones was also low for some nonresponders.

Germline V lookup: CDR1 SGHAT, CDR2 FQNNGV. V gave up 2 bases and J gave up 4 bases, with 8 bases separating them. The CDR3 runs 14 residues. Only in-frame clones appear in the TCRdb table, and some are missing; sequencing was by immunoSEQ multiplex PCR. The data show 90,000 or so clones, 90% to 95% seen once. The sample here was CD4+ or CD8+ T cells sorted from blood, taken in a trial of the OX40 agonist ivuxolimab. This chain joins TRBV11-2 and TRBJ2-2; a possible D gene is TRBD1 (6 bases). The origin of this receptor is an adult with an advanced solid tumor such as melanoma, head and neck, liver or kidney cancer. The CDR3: CASSLNRATGELFF. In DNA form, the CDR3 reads TGTGCCAGCAGCTTAAACAGGGCCACCGGGGAGCTGTTTTTT.